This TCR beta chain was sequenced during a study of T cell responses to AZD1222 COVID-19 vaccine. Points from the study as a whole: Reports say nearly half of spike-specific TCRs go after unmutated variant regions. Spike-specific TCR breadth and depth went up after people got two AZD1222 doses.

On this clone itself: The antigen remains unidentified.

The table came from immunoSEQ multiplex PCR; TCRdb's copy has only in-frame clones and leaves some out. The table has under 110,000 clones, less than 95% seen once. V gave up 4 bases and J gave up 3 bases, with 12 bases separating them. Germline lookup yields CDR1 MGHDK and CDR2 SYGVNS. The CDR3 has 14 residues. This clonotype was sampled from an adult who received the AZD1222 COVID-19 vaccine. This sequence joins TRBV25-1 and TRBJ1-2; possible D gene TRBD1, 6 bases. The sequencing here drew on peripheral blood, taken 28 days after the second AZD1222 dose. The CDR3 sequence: CASSAEDSYYGYTF. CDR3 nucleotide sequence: TGTGCCAGCAGTGCAGAGGACAGCTACTATGGCTACACCTTC.